This entry concerns a single TCR beta chain. The antigen it binds to is not known. No base qualities exist here, and no much larger clone lies one base off it. This sample is drawn from a study of shared clonotypes between healthy human individuals (dated by TCRdb to about 2020). Looking at the study overall: The cohort included a few men and a couple of women between 18 and 49 years of age. Different laboratories and diverse techniques were used to prepare libraries and sequence TCR repertoires, to increase sequencing depth and limit assay-specific biases. For each donor, three plates each were used for CD4 naive and CD4 memory, two plates were used for CD8 naive, and one plate was used for CD8 memory. To estimate repertoire size and how much clonotype sharing occurs between individuals, the study deeply sequenced the blood TCR repertoires of five healthy adults. Per donor, leukapheresis produced somewhere between about 0.94 and 10 billion PBMCs.

The donors were healthy, HIV-negative adults who had no recently reported acute infections or vaccinations. Every donor was a Caucasian adult residing in Nashville, Tennessee, USA. CD4+ T cells were enriched by magnetic negative selection; naive cells were then positively selected on CD45RA, and the negative fraction formed the memory subset. Blood was obtained by leukapheresis, after which PBMCs were separated by Ficoll-Histopaque density gradient centrifugation and cryopreserved in liquid nitrogen vapor phase. Purity and quantity of every magnetically sorted T cell population were checked by analytical flow cytometry. Genomic DNA was isolated from each sorted fraction and quantified by UV absorbance on a Nanodrop 2000c. TCR CDR3 regions were amplified from genomic DNA by multiplex PCR using the deep immunoSEQ assay. For each cell subset, the extracted genomic DNA was distributed evenly across all wells of several immunoSEQ 96-well plates, and each plate served as one replicate. For sorted subsets, each replicate PCR was loaded with 200 to 250 ng genomic DNA, equivalent to about 30,000 T cell genomes. The purified libraries were quantified using a Qubit 3.0 fluorometer, sized with a Bioanalyzer 2100, and then quantified again using the KAPA Library Quantification kit. Every immunoSEQ 96-well plate was sequenced on a dedicated single-read 150-cycle Illumina NextSeq 550 flow cell. As for how the authors treated the data: Because only junctional sequences without quality scores were contained in the immunoSEQ output, filtering matching that applied to full-length reads could not be performed. To assign V/J genes and CDR3, sequences were annotated against IMGT germline references using PyIR, a Python wrapper for IgBLAST v1.9. Reads with weak V/J assignments (E-value above 1e-6), missing CDR3, stop codons, out-of-frame junctions, or ambiguous translated residues were removed. A V3J clonotype was defined by an identical inferred V gene, J gene, and CDR3 amino acid sequence. To compute the percentage overlap between repertoires, the number of shared unique clonotypes was divided by the size of the smaller repertoire. Richness of each repertoire was evaluated using RTK rarefaction, the Chao1 estimator, and Recon v2.1 estimates of unobserved clonotypes. For all TCRbeta clonotypes obtained by the gDNA method from several donors, generation probabilities were computed with OLGA. TCRdb holds this immuneACCESS table with in-frame rearrangements only. Some clones are missing; in checked studies, unresolved V genes explain under half, and the rest has no known cause. V, J and clone size derive from that table, while D and trimming were established from the DNA sequence. The table for this sample lists millions of clones; approximately 93% of them were counted only once. Roughly 0.36% of the sample belongs to the ten largest clones.

V sheds 4 bases and J sheds 2 bases, leaving 8 bases between their ends. From the cysteine up to the phenylalanine, the CDR3 has a length of 12 residues. Only CDR3 DNA remains: 36 bases, in frame from the first base. The CDR1 and CDR2 encoded by the germline V gene are SQVTM and ANQGSEA. Broad study findings and their caveats: Around 5% of naive CD4, approximately 3.7% of naive CD8, about 2.1% of memory CD4, and over 0.35% of memory CD8 clonotypes were shared across a handful of donors. Incomplete sequencing was indicated by rarefaction of sorted-subset datasets, despite the large sequencing depth. Sampling was restricted to blood, and TCR repertoires in tissue are likely to differ from TCR repertoires in blood. Larger estimated clonotype richness was generally found for naive subsets than for memory subsets. Compared with non-shared clonotypes, clonotypes shared by all four sorted-subset donors had higher generation probabilities. Based on pairwise subsampling, the degree of clonotype sharing among donors was expected to be affected by sequencing depth. Because the study included only a small number of donors, the genetic and exposure-history diversity represented was limited.

Here the chain combines TRBV29-1 and TRBJ2-5; the D gene cannot be named for sure. The clonotype originates from a man younger than 35 in good health. Some clones in this sample may be carry-over from other donors' samples. Source material: naive CD4+ T cells from PBMCs. What this sample's cell subset or site label stands for: CD45RA+ positively selected. The nucleotide sequence reads as follows: TGCAGCGTTGCGATGCATCAAGAGACCCAGTACTTC. This encodes CSVAMHQETQYF.